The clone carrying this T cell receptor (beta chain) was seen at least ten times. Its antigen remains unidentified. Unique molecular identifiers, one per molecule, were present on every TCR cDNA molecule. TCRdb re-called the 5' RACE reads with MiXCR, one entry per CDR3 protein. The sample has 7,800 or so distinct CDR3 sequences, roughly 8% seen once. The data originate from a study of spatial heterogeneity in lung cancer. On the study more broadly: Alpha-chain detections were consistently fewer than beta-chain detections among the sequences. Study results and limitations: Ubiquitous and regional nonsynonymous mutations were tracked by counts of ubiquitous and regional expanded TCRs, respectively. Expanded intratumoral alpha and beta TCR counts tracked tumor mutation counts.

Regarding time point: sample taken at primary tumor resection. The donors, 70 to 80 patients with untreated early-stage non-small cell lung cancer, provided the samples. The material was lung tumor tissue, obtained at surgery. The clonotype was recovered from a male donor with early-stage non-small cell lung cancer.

The CDR3 nucleotides read TGTGCCAGCAGCGAGGGACAGGGGGCGCCCGGGGCCAACGTCCTGACTTTC. Residues: CASSEGQGAPGANVLTF. This chain connects TRBV7-9 to TRBJ2-6; 12 nucleotides match TRBD1. CDR1 is SEHNR, CDR2 FQNEAQ, per germline (reference sequence). CDR3 length: 17 amino acids. Trimming removed 5 bases from V and 4 bases from J; junction bases left unmatched: 6.